The clone carrying this T cell receptor (beta chain) was found once. Clones were read by immunoSEQ multiplex PCR, and TCRdb kept only the in-frame ones, dropping some. The table shows 150,000 to 200,000 clones, with 90% occurring only once. The source of the sample is a study of control samples from healthy donors and cancer patients. Germline CDR1 MNHNY, CDR2 SVGAGI (reference sequence). V shed 4 bases and J 6 bases; nucleotides not matched to a gene: 5. This CDR3 has 14 amino acids. The receptor was isolated from a woman aged 45-65 years in good health. The chain employs TRBV6-6 and TRBJ2-3, with TRBD1 identical over 9 bases. Sequences were obtained from blood. CDR3 sequence reads: CASSFGTGSDTQYF. DNA of the CDR3: TGTGCCAGCAGTTTTGGGACAGGGAGCGATACGCAGTATTTT.